These 12 T cell receptor beta chains came from one sample sequenced in a study of beta chain features in type 1 diabetes. Every isolated RNA sample was fully reverse transcribed, so sequencing captured expressed TCRB transcripts. Clones were sequenced by immunoSEQ multiplex PCR, and TCRdb holds only the in-frame ones, with some missing. The sample includes 620,000 or so clones, roughly a sixth seen only once; the top ten take around 0.1%. Specimen: naive CD4+ T cells from blood. The receptors stem from a man aged 18 to 30 in good health.

The chain combines TRBV10-3 with TRBJ2-7, with D perhaps assigned TRBD1 or TRBD2 (5 bases each). The ends were cut back, 8 bases at V and 6 bases at J, with 20 bases in the middle. This CDR3 is built from 14 residues. The germline CDR1 and CDR2 sequences are ENHRY and SYGVKD. The CDR3 here is CAIGADSSPREQYF. CDR3 nucleotides: TGTGCCATCGGGGCGGACTCATCACCCCGCGAGCAGTACTTC.

The chain couples TRBV7-9 to TRBJ1-2; 8 bases agree with TRBD1. The junction had 8 bases not matched to a gene; V was cut back by 7 bases and J by 7 bases. The CDR3 loop spans 13 amino acids. Germline loops: CDR1 SEHNR, CDR2 FQNEAQ (reference sequence). The CDR3 coding sequence is TGTGCCAGCACCACCCAGGGGGCCTTTGGCTACACCTTC. Its protein product is CASTTQGAFGYTF. The variable domain in full, with the rest retrieved from reference TRBV7-9 and TRBJ1-2, is DTGVSQNPRHKITKRGQNVTFRCDPISEHNRLYWYRQTLGQGPEFLTYFQNEAQLEKSRLLSDRFSAERPKGSFSTLEIQRTEQGDSAMYLCASTTQGAFGYTFGSGTRLTVV.

This clone was observed a handful of times. The J gene is TRBJ2-6, the V gene TRBV10-3, with a weak D call TRBD1 (6 bases). Germline V gives CDR1 ENHRY, CDR2 SYGVKD. This CDR3 spans 15 amino acids. V lost 2 bases to trimming and J lost 1 base, with 6 bases between them. The CDR3 bases are TGTGCCATCAGTGAGACAGGGTCTGGGGCCAACGTCCTGACTTTC. Its protein is CAISETGSGANVLTF.

This clone has only a few counts. The gene calls are TRBV2 and TRBJ1-2; 7 nucleotides line up with TRBD1. The CDR3 spans 13 residues. V lost 5 bases, J lost 8 bases, and 8 bases stayed unmatched. CDR1 SNHLY and CDR2 FYNNEI come from the germline V gene. CDR3 sequence: CASSPRQGLGYTF. As DNA, the CDR3 is TGTGCCAGCAGTCCCCGACAGGGCCTAGGCTACACCTTC.

This clone was seen only a few times. This chain connects TRBV11-3 to TRBJ2-1; the D call may be TRBD1 or TRBD2 (5 bases each). The ends were cut back, 1 base at V and 0 bases at J, with 13 bases in the middle. The CDR3 runs 17 residues. Germline CDR1 is SGHNT and CDR2 is YENEEA. CDR3 in amino acids: CASSLALWGSSYNEQFF. Here the CDR3 DNA reads TGTGCCAGCAGCTTAGCCTTATGGGGGAGCTCCTACAATGAGCAGTTCTTC.

As for this clone: The sample holds other DNA sequences that translate to the same CDR3. The rearrangement links TRBV18 to TRBJ1-5, with TRBD1 identical over 9 bases. The germline CDR1 and CDR2 sequences are KGHSH and LQKENI. This CDR3 is built from 14 residues. Trimming cost V 4 bases and J 5 bases; bases outside gene matches: 3. The CDR3 protein is CASSLQGADQPQHF. The CDR3 DNA follows: TGTGCCAGCTCACTACAGGGGGCCGATCAGCCCCAGCATTTT. The whole variable domain, filled in from reference TRBV18 and TRBJ1-5, reads NAGVMQNPRHLVRRRGQEARLRCSPMKGHSHVYWYRQLPEEGLKFMVYLQKENIIDESGMPKERFSAEFPKEGPSILRIQQVVRGDSAAYFCASSLQGADQPQHFGDGTRLSIL.

This clone was seen a handful of times. The J gene is TRBJ2-1, the V gene TRBV7-9, with no clear D. V gave up 4 bases and J gave up 5 bases, with 12 bases separating them. Germline values: CDR1 SEHNR, CDR2 FQNEAQ (reference sequence). CDR3 length equals 14 residues. The CDR3 is CASSSRPSNNEQFF. The CDR3 coding sequence is TGTGCCAGCAGCTCCCGGCCCAGTAACAATGAGCAGTTCTTC.

J is TRBJ2-5 and V is TRBV29-1; tentative D call: TRBD2 (5 bases). This CDR3 spans 12 amino acids. Germline CDR1 is SQVTM and CDR2 is ANQGSEA. The V gene lost 7 bases and the J gene lost 0 bases, with 9 bases spanning the gap. This chain's CDR3 is CSGDGNQETQYF. CDR3 nucleotide sequence: TGCAGCGGCGACGGGAACCAAGAGACCCAGTACTTC.

This rearrangement joins TRBV18 to TRBJ2-7; TRBD2 matches at 11 bases. Germline trimming cut 3 bases from V and 5 bases from J; bases unmatched to any gene: 6. In germline, CDR1 is KGHSH, CDR2 LQKENI. This CDR3 comprises 15 residues. CDR3: CASSPGLAVFHEQYF. The CDR3 DNA reads TGTGCCAGCTCACCGGGACTAGCGGTGTTCCACGAGCAGTACTTC.

The chain employs TRBV4-2 and TRBJ2-7; no clear D. Germline V gene sequence: CDR1 LGHNA, CDR2 YNFKEQ. The CDR3 sequence is 15 residues long. Trimming took 0 bases from V and 3 from J, leaving 12 bases between them. CDR3 residues: CASSQDQSGDYEQYF. CDR3 bases: TGTGCCAGCAGCCAAGATCAGTCAGGAGACTACGAGCAGTACTTC.

This clone was counted only a few times. This rearrangement joins TRBV6-6 to TRBJ2-7, with 11 bases fitting TRBD1. V dropped 4 bases and J dropped 2; count of bases not matched to a gene: 4. The CDR3 extends over 15 amino acids. Germline CDR1 is MNHNY and CDR2 is SVGAGI (reference sequence). In nucleotides, the CDR3 is TGTGCCAGCAGTTCTGGGACAGGGGGTCCCTACGAGCAGTACTTC. As protein: CASSSGTGGPYEQYF.

The CDR3 sequence is CASSPQGRETQYF. In nucleotides, the CDR3 is TGTGCCAGCAGCCCCCAGGGGAGAGAGACCCAGTACTTC. J is TRBJ2-5 and V is TRBV13; a possible D gene is TRBD1 (6 bases). Trimming took 5 bases from V and 4 from J, leaving 11 bases between them. The CDR3 totals 13 residues. CDR1 is PRHDT, CDR2 FYEKMQ, per germline (reference sequence).